The 14 T cell receptor beta chains given below trace back to one sample, sequenced in a study of blood T cells in healthy people across ages. PCR was performed a second time for roughly 7 to 11 cycles using a sample-barcoded 5' primer and a J-beta primer mix. Using its own MiXCR run on the 5' RACE reads, TCRdb lists one record per CDR3 protein. The sample carries 800,000 or so distinct CDR3 sequences, about half recorded once. The sequenced material came from blood. The receptors come from an elderly man in good health.

DNA of the CDR3: TGCAGCGTTGAGACCACTAGCGGGAGGGCCGCAACTGAGCAGTTCTTC. It encodes CSVETTSGRAATEQFF. The chain has TRBV29-1 and TRBJ2-1; 13 positions agree with TRBD2. The CDR3 loop spans 16 amino acids. CDR1 and CDR2 from the germline V gene are SQVTM and ANQGSEA. V was clipped by 3 bases and J by 9 bases; unmatched bases: 11.

As DNA, the CDR3 is TGTGCCAGCAGTTTTATCACAGGACAGTCTGGGACTGAAGCTTTCTTT. It specifies CASSFITGQSGTEAFF. The V and J genes are TRBV27 and TRBJ1-1; maybe TRBD1 (6 bases). CDR3 size: 16 residues. In germline, CDR1 is MNHEY, CDR2 SMNVEV (reference sequence). The germline V and J ends were trimmed by 3 bases and 5 bases, with 19 bases remaining between them.

The chain carries TRBV29-1 and TRBJ2-6; tentatively, D is TRBD1 (7 bases). This CDR3 region has 15 residues. Germline CDR1 reads SQVTM; CDR2 reads ANQGSEA. V was clipped by 4 bases and J by 4 bases, with 14 bases between them. The CDR3 loop reads CSVADRRAGANVLTF. The CDR3 bases are TGCAGCGTTGCGGACAGGAGGGCCGGGGCCAACGTCCTGACTTTC.

CDR3 residues: CASRGLAGGPGELFF. CDR3 nucleotides: TGTGCCAGCAGGGGACTAGCGGGGGGGCCCGGGGAGCTGTTTTTT. The chain links TRBV2 to TRBJ2-2, with 16 bases aligning to TRBD2. Germline trimming cut 6 bases from V and 6 bases from J; bases unmatched to any gene: 1. The CDR3 contains 15 residues. The germline V gene has CDR1 SNHLY and CDR2 FYNNEI.

The table lists this clonotype with many counts. The chain carries TRBV29-1 and TRBJ2-4; 9 bases line up with TRBD1. Per the germline V gene, CDR1 is SQVTM and CDR2 is ANQGSEA. After removal of 6 bases from V and 5 bases from J, the junction contained 2 bases not matched to a gene. The CDR3 contains 12 residues. In nucleotides, the CDR3 is TGCAGCGTGGGGACAGGGCAAAACATTCAGTACTTC. As protein: CSVGTGQNIQYF.

On this clonotype: A read error may be the cause here, since a much bigger clone is one base away. The V call is TRBV7-9, the J call TRBJ2-1, with 7 bases aligning to TRBD1. Germline loops: CDR1 SEHNR, CDR2 FQNEAQ (reference sequence). This CDR3 has 13 residues. The CDR3 DNA is TGTGCCGGCAGCTTATACAGGGGCGATGAGCAGTTCTTC. This gives the protein CAGSLYRGDEQFF.

There are a few counts of this clonotype. The chain recombines TRBV20-1 with TRBJ2-5; D might be TRBD1 or TRBD2, each matching 5 bases. The germline V gene encodes CDR1 DFQATT and CDR2 SNEGSKA (reference sequence). The CDR3 contains 14 residues. V lost 6 bases and J 2 bases, leaving 16 bases between the germline ends. The CDR3 DNA sequence: TGCAGTGCCCCAATACCGGGACGTCAAGAGACCCAGTACTTC. The encoded protein is CSAPIPGRQETQYF.

The V and J genes are TRBV2 and TRBJ2-2, with D maybe TRBD2 (5 bases). Germline V gene lookup returns CDR1 SNHLY and CDR2 FYNNEI. V was trimmed by 10 bases and J by 1 base, leaving 22 bases between them. This CDR3 is built from 17 residues. CDR3 sequence (DNA): TGTGCCACCAATGGGCCGGGGAAAGTTCAGAACACCGGGGAGCTGTTTTTT. This translates into CATNGPGKVQNTGELFF. Full variable domain (missing parts from reference TRBV2 and TRBJ2-2): EPEVTQTPSHQVTQMGQEVILRCVPISNHLYFYWYRQILGQKVEFLVSFYNNEISEKSEIFDDQFSVERPDGSNFTLKIRSTKLEDSAMYFCATNGPGKVQNTGELFFGEGSRLTVL.

The genes are TRBV14 and TRBJ2-2, with D uncertain. CDR1 and CDR2 (germline): SGHDN, FVKESK. The length of the CDR3 is 14 residues. The V and J ends lost 4 bases and 4 bases respectively, with 10 bases between them. CDR3 residues: CASSRLKGTGELFF. In nucleotides, the CDR3 is TGTGCCAGCAGCCGCCTAAAAGGCACCGGGGAGCTGTTTTTT.

This clonotype showed up many times. The genes are TRBV29-1 and TRBJ2-5, with D perhaps TRBD2 (5 bases). CDR1 and CDR2 (germline): SQVTM, ANQGSEA. The length of the CDR3 is 13 residues. Trimming stripped 1 base from V and 11 bases from J, with 17 bases between. The CDR3 sequence is CSVEAFGRREQYF. As DNA, the CDR3 is TGCAGCGTTGAAGCGTTTGGTAGAAGGGAGCAGTACTTC.

Of note for this clonotype: With a much larger clone just one base away, this may be a read error. The rearrangement joins TRBV7-9 to TRBJ2-7; unclear D gene. The CDR3 loop spans 13 amino acids. Germline values: CDR1 SEHNR, CDR2 FQNEAQ (reference sequence). CDR3 sequence (DNA): TGTGCCAGCAACTTAGGGCTAGACTACGAGCAGTACTTC. Its translation: CASNLGLDYEQYF.

This clonotype was observed a few times. The rearrangement joins TRBV6-2 or TRBV6-3 to TRBJ1-5; D perhaps matches TRBD1 (5 bases). CDR1 MNHEY and CDR2 SVGEGT come from the germline V gene. The CDR3 covers 17 residues. The V end was cut by 9 bases, the J end by 1 base, with 22 bases between. As DNA, the CDR3 is TGTGCCAGTAATAACGCCGCGGGGCGCTTGAGCAATCAGCCCCAGCATTTT. The encoded protein is CASNNAAGRLSNQPQHF.

This clonotype was detected only a few times. V and J are TRBV5-1 and TRBJ1-1; 8 positions agree with TRBD1. Germline assignment: CDR1 SGHRS and CDR2 YFSETQ. Trimming at V came to 3 bases and at J to 1 base, leaving 5 bases not matched to a gene. The CDR3 length is 15 residues. For the CDR3, the DNA is TGCGCCAGCAGCTCCCGGGACAGGAGGAACACTGAAGCTTTCTTT. This gives the protein CASSSRDRRNTEAFF.

This chain links TRBV24-1 with TRBJ1-4; 11 nucleotides line up with TRBD1. The germline gives CDR1 KGHDR, CDR2 SFDVKD. The junction had 4 bases not matched to a gene; V was cut back by 4 bases and J by 7 bases. The CDR3 runs 15 residues. The CDR3 nucleotides are TGTGCCACCAGTGACCCCGGGACAGGGGGTGAAAAACTGTTTTTT. This gives the protein CATSDPGTGGEKLFF.